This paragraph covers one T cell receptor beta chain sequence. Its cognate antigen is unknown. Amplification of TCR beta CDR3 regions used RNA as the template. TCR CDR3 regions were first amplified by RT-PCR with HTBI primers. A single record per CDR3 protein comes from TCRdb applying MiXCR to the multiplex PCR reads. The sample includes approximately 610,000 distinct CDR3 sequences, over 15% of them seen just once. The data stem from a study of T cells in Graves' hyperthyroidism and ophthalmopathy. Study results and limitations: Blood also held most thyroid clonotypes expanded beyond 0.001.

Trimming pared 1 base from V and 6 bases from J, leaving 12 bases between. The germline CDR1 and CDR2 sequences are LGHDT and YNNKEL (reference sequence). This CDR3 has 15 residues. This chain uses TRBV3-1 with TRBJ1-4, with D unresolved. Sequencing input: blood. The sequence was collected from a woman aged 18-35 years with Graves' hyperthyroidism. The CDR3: CASSQGPGFDEKLFF. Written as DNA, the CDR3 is TGTGCCAGCAGCCAAGGGCCCGGGTTTGATGAAAAACTGTTTTTT.